The present TCR beta chain was sequenced within a study of Graves' ophthalmopathy and Graves' hyperthyroidism. Study-wide results and caveats: Most expanded clonotypes from thyroid (those above 0.001 frequency) were also found in blood.

This clonotype was picked up a small number of times. Its antigen remains unidentified. Among the hyperthyroidism patients, all were newly diagnosed, aged 18 to 65, with under 2 months' duration. Trimming removed 0 bases at V and 0 bases at J, with 12 bases between. Germline CDR1 DFQATT, CDR2 SNEGSKA (reference sequence). The CDR3 spans 16 residues. Amplification targeted the TCR beta CDR3 regions, with RNA transcripts as the source material. HTBI primers primed a first-round RT-PCR, and a second-round multiplex PCR followed. A single record per CDR3 protein comes from TCRdb applying MiXCR to the multiplex PCR reads. Of about 370,000 distinct CDR3 sequences listed, about 18% are singletons.

The sample taken for sequencing was peripheral blood. The clonotype comes from an adult woman with stable Graves' hyperthyroidism. The chain recombines TRBV20-1 with TRBJ1-5, with D perhaps TRBD1 (5 bases). CDR3 protein: CSAREFGGSSNQPQHF. As DNA, the CDR3 is TGCAGTGCTAGAGAGTTCGGGGGAAGTAGCAATCAGCCCCAGCATTTT.